This record looks at one T cell receptor (beta chain) sequence and its context. Its antigen is not yet known. No quality values exist for individual bases; no much larger clone is one base distant. This sample is drawn from a study of blood T cell repertoires in COVID-19 (TCRdb year 2020). Regarding the complete study: Samples covering the acute and convalescent phases of COVID-19 were provided by collaborators in the United States, Italy and Spain. A de-identified subject ID, COVID-19 status, age in years and sex were almost always included in the sample metadata. The repertoires were made available in a free public database intended to serve as a resource for research on the immune response to SARS-CoV-2. The dataset comprised deeply sampled blood TCRbeta repertoires from subjects exposed to, actively infected with, or recovered from COVID-19. The samples were drawn from two sources: the first 160 participants of the ongoing ImmuneRACE study, and over 950 subjects contributed by 6 global collaborators. The material from the prospective study consisted of cDNA or gDNA derived from T cells, B-cell-depleted T cells, or PBMCs. Where HLA class I and class II types were available, the types were taken from metadata supplied by the sample provider, not from assay-based typing.

V and J lose 2 bases and 1 base, and a span of 12 bases separates them. CDR1 and CDR2, looked up from the germline V gene, are SGHTA and FQGTGA. The CDR3 contains 15 residues, cysteine and phenylalanine counted. The kept DNA is CDR3 alone, 45 bases in frame from the first base. The immunoSEQ Assay, a bias-controlled multiplex PCR, was used to amplify TCRbeta CDR3 regions from genomic DNA. In the paper's pipeline: Nucleated cell counts per sample were estimated from amplification of reference gene primers within the assay. To quantify the absolute abundance of each unique TCRbeta CDR3 rearrangement, sequence reads were collapsed and filtered. For each sample, productive Simpson clonality was calculated as the square root of Simpson's diversity index over productive rearrangements. What TCRdb holds here is the immuneACCESS table cut down to in-frame rearrangements. Part of the clones is not present; checked against another copy, under half of the missing clones reflect an unresolved V gene, and the others are unexplained. D and trimming come from the DNA, and the V and J calls and clone size come from that table. For this sample there are about 82,000 clones; around 86% appear just once. The ten largest clones capture roughly 40% of the sample.

The collaborating institutions used their own protocols to collect whole blood in K2EDTA tubes. Collaborator samples were shipped for TCRbeta analysis as frozen whole blood, isolated PBMCs, or DNA extracted from either sample type. Broader findings and caveats from the paper: Clinical and demographic metadata were provided uncurated, with the amount varying by source and participant.

This TCR came from a man at least 80 years old with acute or convalescent COVID-19. The sequenced sample was peripheral blood. Recombination linked TRBV7-3 to TRBJ2-7; no D gene call is confident. The nucleotide sequence reads TGTGCCAGCAGCTTATCGCCGGTAAATTCCTACGAGCAGTACTTC. This encodes CASSLSPVNSYEQYF.